This entry lists 19 T cell receptor beta chains sequenced from one sample in a study of blood T cells in healthy people across ages. Together with a sample-barcoded 5' primer, a J-beta primer mix was included in a second PCR lasting about 6 to 11 cycles. MiXCR, run by TCRdb on the 5' RACE reads, gives a single entry per CDR3 protein. This table holds approximately 850,000 distinct CDR3 sequences, roughly 44% found once. Material: blood. The receptors come from a man aged 55 to 70 in good health.

The chain combines TRBV12-3 or TRBV12-4 with TRBJ1-2; D is uncertain. Trimming stripped 5 bases from V and 8 bases from J, with 18 bases between. The CDR3 has 14 residues. The CDR3 protein is CASSQRQAGGGYTF. The CDR3 DNA follows: TGTGCCAGCAGTCAGCGACAAGCCGGTGGCGGCTACACCTTC.

As for this clonotype: One end of the junction is discordant with germline, which a read error may explain. This chain joins TRBV5-1 and TRBJ2-3; D unresolved. This CDR3 spans 17 amino acids. Germline V lookup: CDR1 SGHRS, CDR2 YFSETQ. The CDR3 sequence: CAGSPHLDPTSTDTQYF. The CDR3, as DNA: TGCGCCGGCAGCCCTCATCTGGATCCTACTAGCACAGATACGCAGTATTTT.

This clonotype occurred many times. The chain is built from TRBV5-1 and TRBJ2-7; 8 bases are a match to TRBD1. V was clipped by 4 bases and J by 5 bases; unmatched bases: 11. The CDR3 sequence is 15 residues long. CDR1 is SGHRS and CDR2 is YFSETQ in the germline V gene. The CDR3 loop is CASSPPPGQGHEQYF. CDR3 DNA: TGCGCCAGCAGCCCCCCCCCAGGACAGGGCCACGAGCAGTACTTC. The variable domain in full, completed from reference TRBV5-1 and TRBJ2-7, reads KAGVTQTPRYLIKTRGQQVTLSCSPISGHRSVSWYQQTPGQGLQFLFEYFSETQRNKGNFPGRFSGRQFSNSRSEMNVSTLELGDSALYLCASSPPPGQGHEQYFGPGTRLTVT.

The chain links TRBV4-3 to TRBJ2-4; D is perhaps TRBD2 (5 bases). V was shortened by 5 bases and J by 3 bases, with 8 bases between the two germline ends. The V gene's germline CDR1 is LGHNA and CDR2 YSLEER. This CDR3 is 13 amino acids long. The CDR3 reads CASSSRDKNIQYF. The CDR3 region has the DNA TGCGCCAGCAGCTCGAGGGACAAAAACATTCAGTACTTC.

The chain combines TRBV6-5 with TRBJ2-7; D uncertain. V gave up 4 bases and J gave up 0 bases, with 13 bases separating them. The germline V gene encodes CDR1 MNHEY and CDR2 SVGAGI. This CDR3 spans 15 amino acids. CDR3 sequence (DNA): TGTGCCAGCAGTTCCCCAGAGAGTAGCTCCTACGAGCAGTACTTC. Translated, it gives CASSSPESSSYEQYF.

CDR3 bases: TGCAGTGCTAGTGGGGGGAAGAGCACAGATACGCAGTATTTT. Protein sequence: CSASGGKSTDTQYF. The chain links TRBV20-1 to TRBJ2-3; perhaps TRBD2 as D (6 bases). V was shortened by 3 bases and J by 0 bases, with 10 bases between the two germline ends. Looked up from germline, CDR1 is DFQATT and CDR2 is SNEGSKA (reference sequence). The CDR3 sequence is 14 residues long.

The gene calls are TRBV24-1 and TRBJ2-3; 9 bases are shared with TRBD2. Unmatched junction bases numbered 12, after V lost 5 bases and J lost 1 base. The CDR3 has 18 residues. Germline lookup yields CDR1 KGHDR and CDR2 SFDVKD. In DNA form, the CDR3 reads TGTGCCACCAGTGGTCCTGCCGGGACTAGCAGTGGCACAGATACGCAGTATTTT. It codes for CATSGPAGTSSGTDTQYF.

The rearrangement links TRBV2 to TRBJ1-5; D is possibly TRBD1 (5 bases). Germline values: CDR1 SNHLY, CDR2 FYNNEI. There are 14 residues in the CDR3. V lost 8 bases and J lost 6, with 17 bases in between. In DNA form, the CDR3 reads TGTGCCAGCCACGACAGCCGTTTGGGTCAGCCCCAGCATTTT. Translation gives CASHDSRLGQPQHF.

This clonotype was found a few times. The rearrangement links TRBV20-1 to TRBJ1-1; no reliable D call. The CDR3 has 16 amino acids. CDR1 DFQATT and CDR2 SNEGSKA come from the germline V gene (reference sequence). V lost 0 bases and J lost 1, with 15 bases in between. CDR3 loop: CSARDTGRSQNTEAFF. Written as DNA, the CDR3 is TGCAGTGCTAGAGACACCGGACGGTCTCAGAACACTGAAGCTTTCTTT.

This clonotype was counted a few times. This rearrangement joins TRBV6-6 to TRBJ2-7, with D unresolved. The CDR3 consists of 15 residues. Germline CDR1 reads MNHNY; CDR2 reads SVGAGI (reference sequence). Trimming shortened V by 2 bases and J by 2 bases, and 13 bases separated the two germline ends. CDR3 sequence: CASSYSPSGPYEQYF. The CDR3 DNA follows: TGTGCCAGCAGTTACAGCCCTAGTGGCCCCTACGAGCAGTACTTC.

This clonotype was detected only once. The chain uses TRBV15 and TRBJ1-5, with a weak D call TRBD1 (5 bases). Per germline, CDR1 LNHNV and CDR2 YYDKDF (reference sequence). Trimming took off 5 bases at V and 3 bases at J, with 8 bases between the two ends. This CDR3 is 13 amino acids long. The CDR3 here is CATSLGHNQPQHF. CDR3 coding DNA: TGTGCCACCAGCCTAGGACACAATCAGCCCCAGCATTTT.

V gene TRBV7-2 combines with J gene TRBJ2-7; 7 bases agree with TRBD1. This CDR3 spans 14 amino acids. Germline V gene sequence: CDR1 SGHTA, CDR2 FQGNSA. J gave up 0 bases and V 5 bases, and 4 bases lay outside the gene matches. The CDR3 DNA reads as TGTGCCAGCAGCCAAAGGGACAGCTCCTACGAGCAGTACTTC. Translating it yields CASSQRDSSYEQYF.

This clonotype appeared a few times. This chain joins TRBV28 and TRBJ1-4; tentatively, D is TRBD1 (5 bases). Trimming cost V 6 bases and J 5 bases, with 13 bases left between them. The CDR3 is 14 amino acids. Looked up from germline, CDR1 is MDHEN and CDR2 is SYDVKM. CDR3: CASSLGGVNEKLFF. The CDR3 DNA reads as TGTGCCAGCAGCTTGGGGGGGGTAAATGAAAAACTGTTTTTT. Filled out from reference TRBV28 and TRBJ1-4, the complete variable domain reads DVKVTQSSRYLVKRTGEKVFLECVQDMDHENMFWYRQDPGLGLRLIYFSYDVKMKEKGDIPEGYSVSREKKERFSLILESASTNQTSMYLCASSLGGVNEKLFFGSGTQLSVL.

This chain uses TRBV9 with TRBJ2-5; 8 bases fit TRBD1. This CDR3 region has 16 residues. Trimming at V came to 4 bases and at J to 2 bases, leaving 10 bases not matched to a gene. CDR1 and CDR2 (germline): SGDLS, YYNGEE. DNA of the CDR3: TGTGCCAGCAGCCCCCGGACAGGGATGGTGCAAGAGACCCAGTACTTC. Translated, it gives CASSPRTGMVQETQYF.

This clonotype has only one observation. The CDR3 sequence: CASSEAGGASGAKNIQYF. The CDR3 nucleotides are TGTGCCAGCAGTGAGGCAGGGGGCGCGAGTGGAGCCAAAAACATTCAGTACTTC. The chain couples TRBV25-1 to TRBJ2-4; 8 bases fit TRBD1. The CDR3 spans 18 residues. CDR1 and CDR2 (germline): MGHDK, SYGVNS. The trim removed 3 bases at V and 0 bases at J, leaving 10 bases unmatched.

The count of this clonotype is one. Since a much larger clone is just one base distant, this may be a read error. V gene TRBV5-6 combines with J gene TRBJ1-4; 7 nucleotides match TRBD1. The CDR3 length is 17 residues. Germline CDR1 SGHDT, CDR2 YYEEEE. The CDR3: CANSWTGDLSTNEKLFF. CDR3 DNA: TGTGCCAACAGCTGGACAGGAGATCTTTCAACTAATGAAAAACTGTTTTTT.

The chain is built from TRBV29-1 and TRBJ2-7; tentative D call: TRBD1 (5 bases). CDR3 size: 14 residues. Germline CDR1 SQVTM, CDR2 ANQGSEA. V dropped 4 bases and J dropped 0 bases, with 13 bases sitting between them. The CDR3 sequence: CSVAAGKSSYEQYF. The CDR3 DNA reads TGCAGCGTTGCCGCAGGGAAAAGCTCCTACGAGCAGTACTTC.

As for this clonotype: A clone one base away is much larger, so this may be a read error. CDR3 nucleotide sequence: TGTGCCAGCAGCTCCTTGTCAGAGACAGGTTACGAGCAGTACTTC. It specifies CASSSLSETGYEQYF. The chain is built from TRBV7-9 and TRBJ2-7; D may be TRBD1 (6 bases). With 4 bases removed from V and 4 bases from J, the gap between germline ends came to 17 bases. The CDR3 is made up of 15 amino acids. Germline V CDR1 and CDR2: SEHNR, FQNEAQ (reference sequence).

The table lists this clonotype with a few counts. A junction end diverges from the germline sequence, so it may reflect a read error. V gene TRBV7-9 combines with J gene TRBJ2-3; TRBD2 agrees at 11 bases. Germline V gene lookup returns CDR1 SEHNR and CDR2 FQNEAQ (reference sequence). The CDR3 totals 14 residues. In DNA form, the CDR3 reads TGTGCCAGCAGCCTCCTAGCGGGGGGAGATAAGCAGTATTTT. This translates into CASSLLAGGDKQYF.